The 19 T cell receptor beta chains below were found in one sample sequenced in a study of CD8+ T cells in alopecia areata. Extracted from the samples, RNA was reverse transcribed into cDNA to serve as the sequencing template. TCRdb keeps only in-frame clones here, not all; method: immunoSEQ multiplex PCR. The sample has more than 200,000 clones, approximately 61% seen once. Specimen: CD4+ T cells sorted from blood, collected at week 0. The receptors were sampled from a human donor with alopecia areata.

V gene TRBV5-6 combines with J gene TRBJ2-5; TRBD2 is a possible D gene (5 bases). V lost 4 bases, J lost 5 bases, and 12 bases lay in between. The CDR3 covers 13 residues. Germline CDR1 and CDR2: SGHDT and YYEEEE. This CDR3 is CASSRSGIETQYF. As DNA, the CDR3 is TGTGCCAGCAGCCGCAGCGGAATCGAGACCCAGTACTTC.

Details on this clone: The identical CDR3 is also encoded by other nucleotide sequences in the sample. CDR3 sequence: CAWSGQVNTEAFF. The CDR3 DNA reads TGTGCCTGGAGTGGACAGGTGAACACTGAAGCTTTCTTT. This chain links TRBV30 with TRBJ1-1; possible D gene TRBD1, 6 bases. V was pared by 1 base and J by 0 bases, with 6 bases between. Germline CDR1 reads GTSNPN; CDR2 reads SVGIG (reference sequence). The CDR3 contains 13 residues.

The chain carries TRBV5-5 and TRBJ2-6; no definite D call. This CDR3 is 18 amino acids long. Germline CDR1 reads SGHKS; CDR2 reads YYEKEE (reference sequence). Trimming took off 1 base at V and 0 bases at J, with 14 bases between the two ends. The CDR3 bases are TGTGCCAGCAGCTTGTTTCCAACGGGCCTCTCTGGGGCCAACGTCCTGACTTTC. This translates into CASSLFPTGLSGANVLTF.

This clone came up once. The genes are TRBV18 and TRBJ2-5; tentatively, D is TRBD2 (6 bases). Germline CDR1 reads KGHSH; CDR2 reads LQKENI. This CDR3 comprises 15 residues. The V end lost 3 bases, the J end lost 7 bases, and 18 bases lay between the germline ends. CDR3 in amino acids: CASSPSRRARGTQYF. For the CDR3, the DNA is TGTGCCAGCTCACCCTCACGGAGGGCCCGGGGGACCCAGTACTTC.

The genes are TRBV5-1 and TRBJ2-3, with D unresolved. This CDR3 region has 15 residues. Between the trimmed V and J ends, which lost 0 bases and 1 base, there was a span of 9 bases. CDR1 is SGHRS and CDR2 is YFSETQ in the germline V gene. The CDR3 region has the DNA TGCGCCAGCAGCTTGGGAGCGCTCGGCACAGATACGCAGTATTTT. It yields the protein CASSLGALGTDTQYF.

This clone was observed a handful of times. CDR3 nucleotide sequence: TGTGCCAGCAGTTTATCCCACCAAACATGGGCGTACTTC. Translating gives CASSLSHQTWAYF. The chain uses TRBV27 and TRBJ2-7; D remains ambiguous. Trimming removed 0 bases from V and 12 bases from J, with 15 bases in between. This CDR3 spans 13 amino acids. Germline V CDR1 and CDR2: MNHEY, SMNVEV (reference sequence).

This clone was seen just once. The rearrangement links TRBV25-1 to TRBJ1-2; 7 nucleotides line up with TRBD1. Germline V gene data show CDR1 as MGHDK and CDR2 as SYGVNS. V lost 8 bases to trimming and J lost 8 bases; unmatched junction nucleotides: 11. The CDR3 is 13 residues long. Here the CDR3 reads CASSITGADGYTF. CDR3 nucleotide sequence: TGTGCCAGCTCAATTACAGGGGCCGACGGCTACACCTTC.

This chain links TRBV4-1 with TRBJ1-4; D unresolved. V shed 1 base and J shed 4 bases, with 10 bases lying between them. Germline-derived CDR1 and CDR2 are MGHRA and YSYEKL. The length of the CDR3 is 15 residues. CDR3 coding DNA: TGCGCCAGCAGCCAAGCGGTTGGCGTTAATGAAAAACTGTTTTTT. Protein product: CASSQAVGVNEKLFF.

V is TRBV7-9 and J is TRBJ2-5, with D perhaps being TRBD1 or TRBD2 (5 bases each). V lost 6 bases and J lost 5, with 13 bases in between. The CDR3 has 13 amino acids. Germline-derived CDR1 and CDR2 are SEHNR and FQNEAQ (reference sequence). The CDR3 here is CASSPPGAETQYF. The DNA for the CDR3 is TGTGCCAGCAGTCCCCCCGGGGCGGAGACCCAGTACTTC.

The chain joins TRBV9 to TRBJ1-1; the D is unclear. The CDR3 has 14 residues. V gave up 0 bases and J gave up 3 bases, with 9 bases separating them. The germline V gene encodes CDR1 SGDLS and CDR2 YYNGEE. CDR3 sequence: CASSVDHGDTEAFF. The CDR3, as DNA: TGTGCCAGCAGCGTAGACCACGGAGACACTGAAGCTTTCTTT.

This rearrangement joins TRBV2 to TRBJ1-1; a possible D gene is TRBD1 (5 bases). In germline, CDR1 is SNHLY, CDR2 FYNNEI. The CDR3 has 15 residues. V lost 6 bases, J lost 3 bases, and 17 bases lay in between. The CDR3 spells CASRPTGFSDTEAFF. For the CDR3, the DNA is TGTGCCAGCAGGCCAACAGGTTTTTCGGACACTGAAGCTTTCTTT. Using reference TRBV2 and TRBJ1-1 for the parts outside the CDR3, the full variable domain is EPEVTQTPSHQVTQMGQEVILRCVPISNHLYFYWYRQILGQKVEFLVSFYNNEISEKSEIFDDQFSVERPDGSNFTLKIRSTKLEDSAMYFCASRPTGFSDTEAFFGQGTRLTVV.

The table lists this clone with a count of one. DNA of the CDR3: TGTGCCAGCAGCATTATAGCGGGGGCCTCCTACAATGAGCAGTTCTTC. This codes for CASSIIAGASYNEQFF. The V gene is TRBV9, the J gene TRBJ2-1; 9 bases line up with TRBD2. The germline V gene encodes CDR1 SGDLS and CDR2 YYNGEE. The length of the CDR3 is 16 residues. V gave up 4 bases and J gave up 0 bases; unmatched junction bases: 5.

This chain joins TRBV10-3 and TRBJ2-7; 9 nucleotides line up with TRBD1. Germline loops: CDR1 ENHRY, CDR2 SYGVKD. This CDR3 is 16 amino acids long. J lost 4 bases, V lost 5 bases, and 12 bases had no gene match. The CDR3 sequence is CAISPAWGQGVYEQYF. For the CDR3, the DNA is TGTGCCATCAGTCCTGCCTGGGGACAGGGCGTATACGAGCAGTACTTC.

V is TRBV4-1 and J is TRBJ2-5; 9 bases match TRBD2. Germline CDR1 reads MGHRA; CDR2 reads YSYEKL. The V and J ends lost 1 base and 5 bases, in that order; junction bases with no gene match: 5. This CDR3 region has 15 residues. The CDR3 DNA sequence: TGCGCCAGCAGCCAAGCAGCGGGGGGACGGGAGACCCAGTACTTC. It specifies CASSQAAGGRETQYF.

V and J are TRBV6-1 and TRBJ2-5; D is ambiguous. CDR3 length equals 12 residues. Between the trimmed V and J ends, which lost 4 bases and 1 base, there was a span of 4 bases. CDR1 and CDR2 from the germline V gene are MNHNS and SASEGT. The DNA for the CDR3 is TGTGCCAGCAGTGCTAGCCAAGAGACCCAGTACTTC. Its protein is CASSASQETQYF.

This clone was observed a few times. This chain links TRBV4-2 with TRBJ2-1; 7 bases agree with TRBD2. Germline assignment: CDR1 LGHNA and CDR2 YNFKEQ. This CDR3 region has 16 residues. The V and J ends lost 0 bases and 5 bases, in that order; junction bases with no gene match: 7. The DNA of the CDR3 is TGTGCCAGCAGCCAAGATAGACTAGCCCCTAACAATGAGCAGTTCTTC. Residues: CASSQDRLAPNNEQFF.

The chain employs TRBV7-2 and TRBJ2-7; 9 nucleotides line up with TRBD1. J lost 6 bases, V lost 3 bases, and 15 bases had no gene match. The CDR3 contains 17 residues. Germline V CDR1 and CDR2: SGHTA, FQGNSA. The CDR3 reads CASSFLPTGTGSGEQYF. CDR3 nucleotides: TGTGCCAGCAGCTTCCTACCGACAGGGACAGGGAGCGGCGAGCAGTACTTC.

This clone has just a few counts. The J gene is TRBJ1-2, the V gene TRBV19; TRBD1 might be the D (6 bases). CDR1 is LNHDA and CDR2 is SQIVND in the germline V gene (reference sequence). This CDR3 is built from 13 residues. The V end lost 1 base, the J end lost 8 bases, and 11 bases lay between the germline ends. The CDR3 nucleotides are TGTGCCAGTAGTATAGCCCCGGACAGAGGCTACACCTTC. Amino acids: CASSIAPDRGYTF.

There are a few counts of this clone. The V and J genes are TRBV5-1 and TRBJ2-7; D possibly corresponds to TRBD1 (5 bases). V was pared by 0 bases and J by 2 bases, with 6 bases between. This CDR3 comprises 13 residues. The germline V gene encodes CDR1 SGHRS and CDR2 YFSETQ. The CDR3 nucleotides are TGCGCCAGCAGCTTGGAAGGGGCCTACGAGCAGTACTTC. It is translated as CASSLEGAYEQYF.